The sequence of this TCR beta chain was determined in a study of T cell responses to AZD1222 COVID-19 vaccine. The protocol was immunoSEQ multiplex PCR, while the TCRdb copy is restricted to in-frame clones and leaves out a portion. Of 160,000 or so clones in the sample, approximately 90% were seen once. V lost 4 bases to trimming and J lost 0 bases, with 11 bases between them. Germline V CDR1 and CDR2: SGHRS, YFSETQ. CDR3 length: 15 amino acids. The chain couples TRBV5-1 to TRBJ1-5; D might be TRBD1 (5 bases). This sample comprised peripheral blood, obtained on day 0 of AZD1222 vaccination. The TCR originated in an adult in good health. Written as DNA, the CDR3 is TGCGCCAGCAGCCAAACAGGCAATAGCAATCAGCCCCAGCATTTT. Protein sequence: CASSQTGNSNQPQHF.